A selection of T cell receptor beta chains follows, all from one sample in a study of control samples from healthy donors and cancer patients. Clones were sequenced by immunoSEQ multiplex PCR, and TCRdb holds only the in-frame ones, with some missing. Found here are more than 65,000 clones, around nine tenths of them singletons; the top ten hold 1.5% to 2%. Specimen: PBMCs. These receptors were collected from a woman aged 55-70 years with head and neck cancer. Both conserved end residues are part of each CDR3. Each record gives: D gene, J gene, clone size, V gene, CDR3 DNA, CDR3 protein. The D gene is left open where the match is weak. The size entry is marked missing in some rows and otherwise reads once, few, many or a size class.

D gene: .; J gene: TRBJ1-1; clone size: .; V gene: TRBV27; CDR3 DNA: TGTGCCAGCAGCCGTACCTTACCGAACACTGAAGCTTTCTTT; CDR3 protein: CASSRTLPNTEAFF
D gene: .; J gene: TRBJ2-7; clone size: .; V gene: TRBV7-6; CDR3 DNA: TGTGCCAGCAGCTTAGCTTGGATCGGGAGTTCTTCCTACGAGCAGTACTTC; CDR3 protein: CASSLAWIGSSSYEQYF
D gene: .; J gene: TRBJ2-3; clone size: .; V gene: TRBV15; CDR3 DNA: TGTGCCACCAGCAGAGAGCTAGCGTGGGCCTACACAGATACGCAGTATTTT; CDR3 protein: CATSRELAWAYTDTQYF
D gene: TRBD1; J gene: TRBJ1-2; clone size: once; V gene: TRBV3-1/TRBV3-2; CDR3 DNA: TGTGCCAGCAGCCAAGAGGGACAGGGGGTTGCCTACACCTTC; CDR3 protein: CASSQEGQGVAYTF
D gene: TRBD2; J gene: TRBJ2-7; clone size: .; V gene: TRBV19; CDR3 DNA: TGTGCCAGTAGTACGATAGCGGGCGACCCCTCCTACGAGCAGTACTTC; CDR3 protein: CASSTIAGDPSYEQYF
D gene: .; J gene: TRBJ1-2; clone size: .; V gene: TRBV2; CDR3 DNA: TGTGCCAGCAATCCCTCAGGGATAGGGGGCTACACCTTC; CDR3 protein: CASNPSGIGGYTF
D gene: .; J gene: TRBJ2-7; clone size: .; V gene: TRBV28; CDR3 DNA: TGTGCCAGCCGCGGGGTCCACGAGCAGTACTTC; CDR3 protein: CASRGVHEQYF
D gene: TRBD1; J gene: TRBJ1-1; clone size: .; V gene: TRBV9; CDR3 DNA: TGTGCCAGCAGCACCGGACAGGGGGCTGAAGCTTTCTTT; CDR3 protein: CASSTGQGAEAFF
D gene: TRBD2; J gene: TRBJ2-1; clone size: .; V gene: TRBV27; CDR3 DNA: TGTGCCAGCAGCGAACTAGCGGGAGGGCCCCATGAGCAGTTCTTC; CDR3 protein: CASSELAGGPHEQFF
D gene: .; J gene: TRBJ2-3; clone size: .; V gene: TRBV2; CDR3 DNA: TGTGCCAGCAGGGAGCGACCCGTCACAGATACGCAGTATTTT; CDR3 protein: CASRERPVTDTQYF
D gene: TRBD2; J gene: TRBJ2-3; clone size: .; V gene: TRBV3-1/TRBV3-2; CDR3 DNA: TGTGCCAGCAGCCATTCCGGACTAGTCGGCACAGATACGCAGTATTTT; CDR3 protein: CASSHSGLVGTDTQYF
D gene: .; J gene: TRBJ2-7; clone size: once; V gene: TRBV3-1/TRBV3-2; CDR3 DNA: TGTGCCAGCAGCCAAGTACTTGGGACCGTCCAATCACCCGAGCAGTACTTC; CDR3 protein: CASSQVLGTVQSPEQYF
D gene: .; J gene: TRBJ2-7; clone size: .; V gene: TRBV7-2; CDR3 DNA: TGTGCCAGCAGCTCCCCTAGCTCCTACGAGCAGTACTTC; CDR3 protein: CASSSPSSYEQYF
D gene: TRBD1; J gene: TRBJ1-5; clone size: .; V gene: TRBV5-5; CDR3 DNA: TGTGCCAGCGGGACAGGGGGAAATCAGCCCCAGCATTTT; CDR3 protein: CASGTGGNQPQHF
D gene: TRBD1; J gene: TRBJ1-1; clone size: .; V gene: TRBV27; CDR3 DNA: TGTGCCAGCACTGGGGACAGGGAAGCTTTCTTT; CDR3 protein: CASTGDREAFF
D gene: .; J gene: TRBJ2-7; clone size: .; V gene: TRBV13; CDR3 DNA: TGTGCCAGCAGAGTTCTCGGGAGTAATCTAGACGAGCAGTACTTC; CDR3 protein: CASRVLGSNLDEQYF
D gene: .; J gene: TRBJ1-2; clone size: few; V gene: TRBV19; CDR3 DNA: TGTGCCAGTAGGGGCTCGGCTACCACCAAATACACCTTC; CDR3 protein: CASRGSATTKYTF
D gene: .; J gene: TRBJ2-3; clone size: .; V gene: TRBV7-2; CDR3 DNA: TGTGCCAGCAGCTTCCTGGGACTGCCGAGCCACACGCAGTATTTT; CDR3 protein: CASSFLGLPSHTQYF
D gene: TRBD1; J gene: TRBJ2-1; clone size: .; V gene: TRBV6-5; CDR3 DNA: TGTGCCAGCAGTTACGGTGGTGGGACAGGGGCCAATGAGCAGTTCTTC; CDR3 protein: CASSYGGGTGANEQFF
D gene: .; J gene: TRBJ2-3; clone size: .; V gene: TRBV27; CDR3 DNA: TGTGCCAGCAGTTTGGACACTAGAGTTACGCAGTATTTT; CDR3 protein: CASSLDTRVTQYF
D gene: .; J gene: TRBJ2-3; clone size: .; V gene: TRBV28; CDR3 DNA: TGTGCCAGCAGTTTCAACCGGGAATACCAAAAGACGCAGTATTTT; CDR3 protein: CASSFNREYQKTQYF
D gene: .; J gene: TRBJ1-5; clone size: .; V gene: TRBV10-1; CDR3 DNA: TGCGCCAGCAAGCGAAAAGACGGCGATGTTTCGTGGTCGGCGGGCCGAGGGGGCAATCAGCCCCAGCATTTT; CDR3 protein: CASKRKDGDVSWSAGRGGNQPQHF